Listed here is a single TCR beta chain. Sequencing used immunoSEQ multiplex PCR; TCRdb keeps in-frame clones, though not all of them. The sample carries some 110,000 clones, just under 95% recorded once. The CDR3 extends over 14 amino acids. Looked up from germline, CDR1 is MDHEN and CDR2 is SYDVKM. The V end lost 5 bases, the J end lost 6 bases, and 17 bases lay between the germline ends. These data originate in a study of OX40 agonist ivuxolimab in advanced cancers. At the level of the study: Partial responses occurred in three patients (one hepatocellular carcinoma, two cutaneous melanoma).

The sample in question was CD4+ or CD8+ T cells sorted from blood, obtained in a trial of the OX40 agonist ivuxolimab. The rearrangement joins TRBV28 to TRBJ2-7, with TRBD1 as a possible D gene (6 bases). The clonotype was recovered from an adult with an advanced solid tumor such as melanoma, head and neck, liver or kidney cancer. In nucleotides, the CDR3 is TGTGCCAGCAGTCCCCACCGACAGGTGTTCGAGCAGTACTTC. Translated, it gives CASSPHRQVFEQYF.